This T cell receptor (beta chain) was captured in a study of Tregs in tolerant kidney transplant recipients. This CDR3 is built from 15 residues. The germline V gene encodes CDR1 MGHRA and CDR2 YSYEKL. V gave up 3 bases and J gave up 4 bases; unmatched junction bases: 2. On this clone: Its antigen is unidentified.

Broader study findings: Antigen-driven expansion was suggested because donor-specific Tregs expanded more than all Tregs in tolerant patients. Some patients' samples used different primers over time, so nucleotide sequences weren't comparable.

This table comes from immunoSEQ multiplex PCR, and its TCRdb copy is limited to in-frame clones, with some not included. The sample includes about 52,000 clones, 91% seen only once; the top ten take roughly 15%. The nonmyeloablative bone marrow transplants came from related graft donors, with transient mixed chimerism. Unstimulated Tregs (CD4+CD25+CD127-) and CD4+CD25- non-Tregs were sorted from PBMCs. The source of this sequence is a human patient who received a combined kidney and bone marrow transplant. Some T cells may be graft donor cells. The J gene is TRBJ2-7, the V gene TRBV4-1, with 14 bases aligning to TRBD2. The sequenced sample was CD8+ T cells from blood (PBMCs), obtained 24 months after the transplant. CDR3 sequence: CASSHRLAGGYEQYF. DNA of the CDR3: TGCGCCAGCAGCCATAGACTAGCGGGAGGGTACGAGCAGTACTTC.